This T cell receptor beta chain originates from a study of graft-versus-host responses after intestinal transplantation. In the study overall: Recipients received multivisceral, liver-intestinal, or isolated intestinal transplants. Study-wide points: Some GvH clones were seen earlier in gut or blood, suggesting intestinal origin.

TCRdb's copy holds only in-frame clones and misses some; the assay was immunoSEQ multiplex PCR. Seen here are about 64,000 clones, over 90% observed once, and the top ten hold about 1.8%. This clone was seen just once. The antigen is unknown. Between the trimmed V and J ends, which lost 4 bases and 3 bases, there was a span of 19 bases. Germline V gene sequence: CDR1 SGDLS, CDR2 YYNGEE. The CDR3 contains 17 residues. The material sequenced was unstimulated CD8+ T cells sorted from spleen or lymph node cells, taken before transplant. The receptor was derived from a human donor who was the organ donor for an intestinal transplant. The V and J genes are TRBV9 and TRBJ2-2, with a possible D match to TRBD1 (5 bases). CDR3 DNA: TGTGCCAGCAGCACCCACTATCAGGGCCAAGACACCGGGGAGCTGTTTTTT. It is translated as CASSTHYQGQDTGELFF. Full variable domain (missing parts from reference TRBV9 and TRBJ2-2): DSGVTQTPKHLITATGQRVTLRCSPRSGDLSVYWYQQSLDQGLQFLIQYYNGEERAKGNILERFSAQQFPDLHSELNLSSLELGDSALYFCASSTHYQGQDTGELFFGEGSRLTVL.